This TCR beta chain was captured by sequencing in a study of blood T cell repertoires in COVID-19. Study details: Sites in the United States, Italy and Spain provided acute and convalescent COVID-19 samples.

Produced via immunoSEQ multiplex PCR; TCRdb's table is partial and in-frame only. The table records about 230,000 clones, about 87% of them present only once. The V gene end was trimmed by 7 bases and the J gene end by 4 bases; junction bases not matched to a gene: 8. CDR1 ENHRY and CDR2 SYGVKD come from the germline V gene. CDR3 length: 14 amino acids. Recruits, aged about 18 to 100 years, lived in 24 US areas. In assigning cohorts, the study relied on participant-reported clinical history. The source of this sequence is a woman aged 40 to 50 with acute COVID-19. Sequences were obtained from PBMCs or T cells enriched from blood (not recorded which). The rearrangement joins TRBV10-3 to TRBJ1-2; 8 bases match TRBD1. The CDR3 is CAINPGQELYGYTF. The CDR3 nucleotides are TGTGCCATCAACCCGGGACAGGAGCTCTATGGCTACACCTTC.